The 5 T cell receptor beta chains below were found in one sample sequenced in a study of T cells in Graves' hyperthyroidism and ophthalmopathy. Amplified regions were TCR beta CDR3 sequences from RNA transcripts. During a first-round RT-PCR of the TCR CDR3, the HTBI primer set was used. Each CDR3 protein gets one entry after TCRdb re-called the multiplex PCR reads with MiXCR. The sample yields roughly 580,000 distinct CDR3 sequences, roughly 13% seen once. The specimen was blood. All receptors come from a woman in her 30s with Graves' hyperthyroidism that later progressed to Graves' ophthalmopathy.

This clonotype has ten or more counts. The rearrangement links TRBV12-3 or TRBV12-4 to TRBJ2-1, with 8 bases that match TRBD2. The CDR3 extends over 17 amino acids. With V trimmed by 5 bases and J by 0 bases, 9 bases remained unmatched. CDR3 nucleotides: TGTGCCAGCAGTATGGAACTAAGCGGGAGCTCCTACAATGAGCAGTTCTTC. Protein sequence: CASSMELSGSSYNEQFF.

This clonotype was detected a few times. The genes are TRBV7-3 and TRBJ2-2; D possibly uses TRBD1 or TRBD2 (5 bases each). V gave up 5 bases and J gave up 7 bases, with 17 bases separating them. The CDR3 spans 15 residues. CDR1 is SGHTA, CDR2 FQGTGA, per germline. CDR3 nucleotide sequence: TGTGCCAGCAGCCCGCATACTCCGGGACGCGGGGAGCTGTTTTTT. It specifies CASSPHTPGRGELFF.

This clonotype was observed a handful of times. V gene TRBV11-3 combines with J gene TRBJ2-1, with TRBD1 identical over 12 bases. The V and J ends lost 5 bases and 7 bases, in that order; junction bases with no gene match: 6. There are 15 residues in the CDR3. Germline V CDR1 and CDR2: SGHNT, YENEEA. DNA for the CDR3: TGTGCCAGCAGCCCGGGACAGGGGGCTAAAAATGAGCAGTTCTTC. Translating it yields CASSPGQGAKNEQFF.

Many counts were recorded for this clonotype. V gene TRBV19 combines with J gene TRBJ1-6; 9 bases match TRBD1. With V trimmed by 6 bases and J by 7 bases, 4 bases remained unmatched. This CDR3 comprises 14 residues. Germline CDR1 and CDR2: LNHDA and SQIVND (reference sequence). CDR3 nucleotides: TGTGCCAGTAGCTGGGACAGGGCGAATTCACCCCTCCACTTT. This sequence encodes CASSWDRANSPLHF.

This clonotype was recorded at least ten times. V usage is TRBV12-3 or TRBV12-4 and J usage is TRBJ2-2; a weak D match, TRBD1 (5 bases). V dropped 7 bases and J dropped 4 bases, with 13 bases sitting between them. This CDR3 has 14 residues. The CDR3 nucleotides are TGTGCCAGCATCCTCAGGGATAGCACCGGGGAGCTGTTTTTT. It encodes CASILRDSTGELFF.